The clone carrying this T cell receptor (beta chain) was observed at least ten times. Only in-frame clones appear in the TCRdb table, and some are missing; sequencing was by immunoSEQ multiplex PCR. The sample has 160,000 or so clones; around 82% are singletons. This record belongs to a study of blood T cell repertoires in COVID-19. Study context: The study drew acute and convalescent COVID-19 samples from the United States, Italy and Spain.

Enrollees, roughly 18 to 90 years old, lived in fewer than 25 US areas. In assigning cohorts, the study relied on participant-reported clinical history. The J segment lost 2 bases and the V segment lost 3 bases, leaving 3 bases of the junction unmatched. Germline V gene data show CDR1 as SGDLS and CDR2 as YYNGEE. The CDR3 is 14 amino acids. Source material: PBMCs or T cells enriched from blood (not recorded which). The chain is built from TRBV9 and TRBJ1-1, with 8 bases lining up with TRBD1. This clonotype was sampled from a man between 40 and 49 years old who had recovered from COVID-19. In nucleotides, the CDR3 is TGTGCCAGCAGCGCTGACAGGGGAAACACTGAAGCTTTCTTT. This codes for CASSADRGNTEAFF.